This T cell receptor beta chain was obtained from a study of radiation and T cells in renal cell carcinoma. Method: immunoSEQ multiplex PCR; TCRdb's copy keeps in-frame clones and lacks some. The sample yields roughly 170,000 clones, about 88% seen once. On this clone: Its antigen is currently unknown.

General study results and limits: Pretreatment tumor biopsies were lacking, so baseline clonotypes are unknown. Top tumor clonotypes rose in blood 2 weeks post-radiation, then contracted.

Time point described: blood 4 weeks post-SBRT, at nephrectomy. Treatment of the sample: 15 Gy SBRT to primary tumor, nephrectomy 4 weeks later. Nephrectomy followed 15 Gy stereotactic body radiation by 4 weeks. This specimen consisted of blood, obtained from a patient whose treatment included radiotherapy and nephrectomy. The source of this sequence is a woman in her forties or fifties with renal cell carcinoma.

In nucleotides, the CDR3 is TGTGCCAGCATGAAGAGAGTACTAGCGGGGGGATACACAGATACGCAGTATTTT. Translating gives CASMKRVLAGGYTDTQYF. The V and J genes are TRBV2 and TRBJ2-3; 12 bases line up with TRBD2. Germline V gene sequence: CDR1 SNHLY, CDR2 FYNNEI. J lost 2 bases, V lost 7 bases, and 13 bases had no gene match. The CDR3 spans 18 residues.